Below, 23 T cell receptor beta chains from the same sample are listed, as sequenced in a study of tumor and adjacent non-tumor tissue in lung cancer. TCRbeta libraries were built with three rounds of nested PCR, modified from ARM-PCR. TCRdb re-analysed the multiplex PCR reads in MiXCR, keeping a single row per CDR3 protein. This table holds about 50,000 distinct CDR3 sequences, 74% found once. No cell sorting was done before RNA was extracted from the tissue. This non-tumor lung sample came from over 3 cm beyond the tumor edge. Source material: distant non-tumor lung tissue. The receptors here all came from a woman aged 60 to 75 with non-small cell lung cancer.

V and J are TRBV7-9 and TRBJ2-1; TRBD2 aligns across 14 bases. CDR1 and CDR2 from the germline V gene are SEHNR and FQNEAQ (reference sequence). Trimming took 6 bases from V and 15 from J; bases not matched to a gene: 10. The CDR3 has 14 amino acids. CDR3 protein: CASREGLAGVLGFF. CDR3 coding DNA: TGTGCCAGCAGGGAGGGACTAGCGGGAGTGTTGGGGTTCTTC.

V usage is TRBV6-1 and J usage is TRBJ2-6; possible D gene TRBD1, 6 bases. There are 16 residues in the CDR3. V shed 10 bases and J shed 0 bases, with 16 bases lying between them. The germline V gene encodes CDR1 MNHNS and CDR2 SASEGT. CDR3 coding DNA: TGTGCCACCAAAAGGGGGACAAGCTCTGGGGCCAACGTCCTGACTTTC. It specifies CATKRGTSSGANVLTF.

The rearrangement uses TRBV14 and TRBJ2-7; TRBD1 aligns across 8 bases. Trimming at V came to 1 base and at J to 12 bases, leaving 5 bases not matched to a gene. Germline lookup yields CDR1 SGHDN and CDR2 FVKESK. CDR3 length: 12 residues. CDR3 nucleotides: TGTGCCAGCAGCCAAGCCTGGACAGGGACGTACTTC. It specifies CASSQAWTGTYF.

Of note for this clonotype: A read error may produce the germline difference seen at one junction end. The CDR3 loop reads CTSSLLHAGGSIYGYTF. CDR3 bases: TGTACCAGCAGCTTATTACATGCAGGAGGATCTATCTATGGCTACACCTTC. This chain connects TRBV11-1 to TRBJ1-2; D is uncertain. Germline assignment: CDR1 SGHAT and CDR2 FQDESV (reference sequence). The CDR3 runs 17 residues.

In the case of this clonotype: The junction departs from germline at one end; a sequencing error may be responsible. This chain uses TRBV28 with TRBJ2-4, with 8 bases identical to TRBD1. This CDR3 is 15 amino acids long. CDR1 and CDR2 from the germline V gene are MDHEN and SYDVKM. The CDR3 loop reads CASSLGWTGIAKQYF. The CDR3 DNA is TGTGCCAGTAGTTTAGGGTGGACAGGGATAGCGAAGCAGTACTTC.

To note about this clonotype: A much bigger clone sits one base away, suggesting this may be a read error. The chain uses TRBV7-8 and TRBJ2-2; TRBD1 or TRBD2 may be the D gene (5 bases each). Germline V gives CDR1 SGHVS, CDR2 FQNEAQ. The CDR3 has 14 amino acids. The V and J ends lost 5 bases and 10 bases respectively, with 17 bases between them. As DNA, the CDR3 is TGTGCCAGCAGCATAAACCGGGACCAAGAGGAGCTGTTTTTT. It yields the protein CASSINRDQEELFF.

About this clonotype: An end of the junction differs from the germline gene, which may be a read error. The chain employs TRBV4-3 and TRBJ2-2, with 7 bases matching TRBD1. The CDR3 loop spans 17 amino acids. The germline V gene encodes CDR1 LGHNA and CDR2 YSLEER. The DNA for the CDR3 is TGCGCCAGCAGCCAGGGTACAGGGGAAATGAACGCCGGGGAGTTGTTTTTT. This sequence encodes CASSQGTGEMNAGELFF.

Regarding this clonotype: A much larger clone differs from this one at a single base, so this may be a read error. V and J are TRBV19 and TRBJ2-1; D may be TRBD2 (5 bases). Germline CDR1 and CDR2: LNHDA and SQIVND (reference sequence). The CDR3 extends over 15 amino acids. CDR3 amino acids: CASSIVGSSYKEQFF. The CDR3 coding sequence is TGTGCCAGTAGTATAGTAGGGAGCTCCTACAAGGAGCAGTTCTTC.

On this clonotype: The CDR3 ends on some other residue instead of the conserved phenylalanine or tryptophan, so this is likely a read error. J is TRBJ2-7 and V is TRBV5-4; tentatively, D is TRBD2 (6 bases). Germline V CDR1 and CDR2: SGHNT, YYREEE (reference sequence). V gave up 4 bases and J gave up 3 bases, with 14 bases separating them. This CDR3 region has 14 residues. The CDR3 DNA reads as TGTGCCAGCAGCCCCGGGACTCCCCTCTACGAGCAGTACTCC. Amino acid sequence: CASSPGTPLYEQYS.

About this clonotype itself: An end of the junction differs from the germline gene, which may be a read error. V usage is TRBV6-6 and J usage is TRBJ1-5; D unclear. The length of the CDR3 is 15 residues. Germline V gene lookup returns CDR1 MNHNY and CDR2 SVGAGI (reference sequence). The CDR3 loop reads CASSFVGRCNQSQHF. CDR3 sequence (DNA): TGTGCCAGCAGCTTTGTTGGGCGGTGCAATCAGTCCCAGCATTTT.

V gene TRBV11-3 combines with J gene TRBJ2-1; possibly TRBD2 for D (5 bases). Trimming left V 6 bases short and J 15 bases short, with 21 bases between. CDR3 length equals 13 residues. The V gene's germline CDR1 is SGHNT and CDR2 YENEEA. CDR3 DNA sequence: TGTGCCAGCAGAGACCACGGGGTTGCGGATCTGTTCTTC. Translation: CASRDHGVADLFF.

Details on this clonotype: A much larger clone differs from this one at a single base, so this may be a read error. The CDR3 reads CVSSSSSGRASSYNEQFF. The CDR3 DNA is TGTGTCAGCAGTTCATCTAGCGGGAGGGCCAGCTCCTACAATGAGCAGTTCTTC. The rearrangement links TRBV28 to TRBJ2-1; 12 bases are a match to TRBD2. Germline V lookup: CDR1 MDHEN, CDR2 SYDVKM. This CDR3 is built from 18 residues.

This clonotype showed up many times. The chain uses TRBV7-9 and TRBJ2-1, with D possibly being TRBD2 (5 bases). This CDR3 has 15 residues. Between the trimmed V and J ends, which lost 0 bases and 0 bases, there was a span of 6 bases. The germline gives CDR1 SEHNR, CDR2 FQNEAQ (reference sequence). The CDR3 nucleotides read TGTGCCAGCAGCTTAGCGGGGAGCTCCTACAATGAGCAGTTCTTC. Translating gives CASSLAGSSYNEQFF. Based on the CDR3 plus reference TRBV7-9 and TRBJ2-1, the full variable domain is DTGVSQNPRHKITKRGQNVTFRCDPISEHNRLYWYRQTLGQGPEFLTYFQNEAQLEKSRLLSDRFSAERPKGSFSTLEIQRTEQGDSAMYLCASSLAGSSYNEQFFGPGTRLTVL.

This clonotype was detected ten times or more. The CDR3: CASSAGLAGGPTDTQYF. The CDR3 DNA sequence: TGTGCCAGCAGCGCCGGACTAGCGGGGGGGCCGACAGATACGCAGTATTTT. The rearrangement joins TRBV13 to TRBJ2-3, with 15 bases that match TRBD2. Per the germline V gene, CDR1 is PRHDT and CDR2 is FYEKMQ (reference sequence). The CDR3 spans 17 residues. V trimming: 5 bases; J trimming: 3 bases; junction bases outside the gene matches: 6.

Details on this clonotype: A single base separates this from a much larger clone, so it may be a read error. This is likely a read error, given that the CDR3 carries no conserved phenylalanine or tryptophan at its end. The CDR3 sequence: CASSNRDGGGETQYL. In nucleotides, the CDR3 is TGTGCCAGCAGCAACCGGGACGGAGGAGGGGAGACCCAGTACCTC. V and J are TRBV12-3 or TRBV12-4 and TRBJ2-5; tentatively, D is TRBD2 (6 bases). The CDR3 has 15 residues. Trimming cost V 6 bases and J 5 bases, with 19 bases left between them.

This clonotype was detected many times. The genes are TRBV28 and TRBJ1-6, with unresolved D. This CDR3 spans 14 amino acids. Deletions cut 7 bases from V and 8 bases from J, with 15 bases between. The V gene's germline CDR1 is MDHEN and CDR2 SYDVKM. DNA for the CDR3: TGTGCCAGCACACTTGGACGGGTAGATTCACCCCTCCACTTT. This gives the protein CASTLGRVDSPLHF.

The V gene is TRBV12-1, the J gene TRBJ2-7; the table's D call, TRBD2, has no DNA check behind it. TRBV12-1 is a listed pseudogene. This CDR3 spans 10 amino acids. In DNA form, the CDR3 reads TGTGCCAACAGACCTGAGGGGCAGTACTTC. This translates into CANRPEGQYF.

With regard to this clonotype: With a much larger clone just one base away, this may be a read error. The chain employs TRBV28 and TRBJ1-2; D is uncertain. Trimming removed 7 bases at V and 3 bases at J, with 9 bases between. This CDR3 comprises 12 residues. Germline-derived CDR1 and CDR2 are MDHEN and SYDVKM. The CDR3 DNA sequence: TGTGCCAGCATAAACAGATACTATGGCTACACCTTC. Amino acids: CASINRYYGYTF.

Remarks on this clonotype: A clone one base away is much larger, so this may be a read error. The rearrangement joins TRBV28 to TRBJ1-5; D call uncertain. Germline V lookup: CDR1 MDHEN, CDR2 SYDVKM. This CDR3 has 15 residues. The CDR3 DNA is TGTGCCAGCAGTTTCAACATAGCAAGGAATCAGCTCCAGCATTTT. Protein sequence: CASSFNIARNQLQHF.

This clonotype was observed a few times. V is TRBV11-3 and J is TRBJ2-3; TRBD2 matches at 13 bases. The V gene's germline CDR1 is SGHNT and CDR2 YENEEA. The CDR3 covers 16 residues. Trimming took 3 bases from V and 6 from J; bases not matched to a gene: 6. The CDR3: CASSFALAGGADTQYF. Written as DNA, the CDR3 is TGTGCCAGCAGCTTTGCACTAGCGGGAGGGGCCGATACGCAGTATTTT.

This clonotype turned up a few times. Compared with germline, one end of the junction differs, possibly owing to a read error. The chain combines TRBV28 with TRBJ2-1; no firm D call. The V gene's germline CDR1 is MDHEN and CDR2 SYDVKM. The CDR3 spans 13 residues. This CDR3 is CASSLFRYSEQFF. The CDR3 DNA is TGTGCCAGCAGTTTATTCCGATACAGTGAGCAGTTCTTC.

On this clonotype: This CDR3 is missing its conserved last phenylalanine or tryptophan, likely due to a read error. The rearrangement uses TRBV6-2 or TRBV6-3 and TRBJ2-7; TRBD2 matches at 7 bases. From germline, CDR1 is MNHEY and CDR2 SVGEGT. The CDR3 is 13 residues long. The CDR3 DNA is TGTGCCAGTAGTTCCTCGGGGGGCTACGAGCAGTACTAC. It is translated as CASSSSGGYEQYY.

On this clonotype itself: Possible read error: a much larger clone is one base away. The chain combines TRBV7-8 with TRBJ2-1; D gene unclear. This CDR3 is 15 amino acids long. Germline V gene lookup returns CDR1 SGHVS and CDR2 FQNEAQ. The CDR3 DNA is TGTGCCAGCGGGTTCGTGGTCCAGGCCTACAATGGGCAGTTCTTC. Translated, it gives CASGFVVQAYNGQFF.